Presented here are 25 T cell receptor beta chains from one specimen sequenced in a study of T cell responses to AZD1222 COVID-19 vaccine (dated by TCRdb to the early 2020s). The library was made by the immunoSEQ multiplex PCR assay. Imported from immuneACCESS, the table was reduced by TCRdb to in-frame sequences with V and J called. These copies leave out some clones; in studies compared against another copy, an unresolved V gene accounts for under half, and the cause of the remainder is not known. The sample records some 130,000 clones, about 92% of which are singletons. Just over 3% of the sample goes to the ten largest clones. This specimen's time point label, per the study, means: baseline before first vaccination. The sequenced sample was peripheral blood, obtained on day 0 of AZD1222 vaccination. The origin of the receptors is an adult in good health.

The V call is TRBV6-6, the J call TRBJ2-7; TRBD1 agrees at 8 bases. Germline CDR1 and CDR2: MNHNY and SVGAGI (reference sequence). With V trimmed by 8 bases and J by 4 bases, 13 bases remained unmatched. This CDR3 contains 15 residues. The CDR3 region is CASSTRTGRLYEQYF. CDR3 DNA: TGTGCCAGCTCAACTAGGACAGGGCGATTATACGAGCAGTACTTC.

The DNA for the CDR3 is TGTGCCAGTAGTATAGTAGGGCCGACCAACACCGGGGAGCTGTTTTTT. This codes for CASSIVGPTNTGELFF. The chain joins TRBV19 to TRBJ2-2; D remains unclear. Germline V CDR1 and CDR2: LNHDA, SQIVND (reference sequence). The CDR3 has 16 residues. V dropped 1 base and J dropped 2 bases, with 11 bases sitting between them.

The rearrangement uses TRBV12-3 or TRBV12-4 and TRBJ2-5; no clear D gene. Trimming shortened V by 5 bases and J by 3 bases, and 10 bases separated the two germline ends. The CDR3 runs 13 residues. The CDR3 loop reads CASSKTTEETQYF. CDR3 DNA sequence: TGTGCCAGCAGTAAAACAACGGAAGAGACCCAGTACTTC.

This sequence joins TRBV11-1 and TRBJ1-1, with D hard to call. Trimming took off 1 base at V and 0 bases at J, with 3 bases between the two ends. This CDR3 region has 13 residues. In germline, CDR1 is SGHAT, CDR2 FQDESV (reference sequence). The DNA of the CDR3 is TGTGCCAGCAGCTTAGGAATGAACACTGAAGCTTTCTTT. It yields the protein CASSLGMNTEAFF.

The CDR3 DNA follows: TGTGCCAGCAGGGCCGACGGATCGAAGGCTAATGAAAAACTGTTTTTT. As protein: CASRADGSKANEKLFF. The chain recombines TRBV2 with TRBJ1-4; D is undetermined. V lost 6 bases and J 3 bases, leaving 17 bases between the germline ends. Per germline, CDR1 SNHLY and CDR2 FYNNEI. The CDR3 totals 16 residues.

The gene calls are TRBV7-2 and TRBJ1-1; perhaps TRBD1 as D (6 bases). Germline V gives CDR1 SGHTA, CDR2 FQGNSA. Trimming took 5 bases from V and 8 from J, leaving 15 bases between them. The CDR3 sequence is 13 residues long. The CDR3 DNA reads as TGTGCCAGCAGCCGAAGCCCAGGGGAGGAAGCTTTCTTT. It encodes CASSRSPGEEAFF.

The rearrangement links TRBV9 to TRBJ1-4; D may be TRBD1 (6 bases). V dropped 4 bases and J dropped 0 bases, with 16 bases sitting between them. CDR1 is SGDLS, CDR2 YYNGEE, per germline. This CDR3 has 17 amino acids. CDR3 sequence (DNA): TGTGCCAGCAGCCCGGGAGGGGGGATGGCAACTAATGAAAAACTGTTTTTT. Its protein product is CASSPGGGMATNEKLFF.

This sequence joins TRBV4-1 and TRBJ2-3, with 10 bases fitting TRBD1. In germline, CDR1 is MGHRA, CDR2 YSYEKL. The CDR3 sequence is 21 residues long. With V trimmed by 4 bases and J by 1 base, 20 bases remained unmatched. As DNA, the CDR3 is TGCGCCAGCAGCCCCACCAATCCGGGACAGGGGACGTGGTATGGCACAGATACGCAGTATTTT. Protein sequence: CASSPTNPGQGTWYGTDTQYF.

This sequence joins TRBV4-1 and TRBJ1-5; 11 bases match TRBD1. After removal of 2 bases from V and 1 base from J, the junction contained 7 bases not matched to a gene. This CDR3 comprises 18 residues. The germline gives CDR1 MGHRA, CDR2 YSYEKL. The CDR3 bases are TGCGCCAGCAGCCAACCAGGACAGGGGGCATTGAGCAATCAGCCCCAGCATTTT. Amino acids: CASSQPGQGALSNQPQHF.

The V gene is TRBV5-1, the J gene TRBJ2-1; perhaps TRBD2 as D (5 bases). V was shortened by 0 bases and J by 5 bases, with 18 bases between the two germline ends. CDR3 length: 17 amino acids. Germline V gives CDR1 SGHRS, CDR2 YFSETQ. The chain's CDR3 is CASSLGPTRALDNEQFF. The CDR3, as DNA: TGCGCCAGCAGCTTGGGCCCCACTAGAGCCCTCGACAATGAGCAGTTCTTC.

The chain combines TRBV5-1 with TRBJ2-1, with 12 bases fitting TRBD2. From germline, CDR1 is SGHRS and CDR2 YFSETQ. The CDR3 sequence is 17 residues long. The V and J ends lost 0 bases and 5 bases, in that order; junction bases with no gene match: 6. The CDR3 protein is CASSLASRLAGDNEQFF. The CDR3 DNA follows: TGCGCCAGCAGCTTGGCCTCGAGACTAGCGGGGGACAATGAGCAGTTCTTC.

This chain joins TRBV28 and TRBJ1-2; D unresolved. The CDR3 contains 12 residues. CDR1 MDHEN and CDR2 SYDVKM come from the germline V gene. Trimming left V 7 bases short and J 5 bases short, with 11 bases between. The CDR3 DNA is TGTGCCAGCACCCGCCGGCCATATGGCTACACCTTC. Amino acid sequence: CASTRRPYGYTF.

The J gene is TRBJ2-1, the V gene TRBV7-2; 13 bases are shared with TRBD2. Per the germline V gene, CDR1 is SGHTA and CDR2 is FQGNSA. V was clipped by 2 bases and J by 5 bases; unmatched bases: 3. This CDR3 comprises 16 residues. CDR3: CASSLLGTSGNNEQFF. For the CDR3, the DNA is TGTGCCAGCAGCTTATTGGGGACTAGCGGGAACAATGAGCAGTTCTTC.

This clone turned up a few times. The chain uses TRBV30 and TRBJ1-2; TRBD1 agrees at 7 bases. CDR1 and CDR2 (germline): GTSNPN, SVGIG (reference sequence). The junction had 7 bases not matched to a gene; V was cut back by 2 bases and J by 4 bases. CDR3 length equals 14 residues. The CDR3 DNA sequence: TGTGCCTGGAGTAACCCAGGGGGAAGCTATGGCTACACCTTC. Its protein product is CAWSNPGGSYGYTF.

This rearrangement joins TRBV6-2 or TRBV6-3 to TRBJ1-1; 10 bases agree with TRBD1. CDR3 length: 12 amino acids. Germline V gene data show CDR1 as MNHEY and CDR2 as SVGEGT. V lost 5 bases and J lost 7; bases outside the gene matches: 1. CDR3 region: CASSRTGGEAFF. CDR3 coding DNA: TGTGCCAGCAGTAGGACAGGGGGTGAAGCTTTCTTT.

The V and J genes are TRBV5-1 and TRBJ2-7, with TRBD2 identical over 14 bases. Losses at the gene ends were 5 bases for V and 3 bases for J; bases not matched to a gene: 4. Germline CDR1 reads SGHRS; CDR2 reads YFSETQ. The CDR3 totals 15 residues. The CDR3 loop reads CASRDGTSGSYEQYF. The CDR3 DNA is TGCGCCAGCAGAGACGGGACTAGCGGGAGCTACGAGCAGTACTTC.

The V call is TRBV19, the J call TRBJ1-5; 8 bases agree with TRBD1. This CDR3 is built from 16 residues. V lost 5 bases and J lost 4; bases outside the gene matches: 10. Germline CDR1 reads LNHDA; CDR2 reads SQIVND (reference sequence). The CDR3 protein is CASSGLGDRGNQPQHF. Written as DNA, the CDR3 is TGTGCCAGTAGTGGGCTCGGTGACAGGGGAAATCAGCCCCAGCATTTT.

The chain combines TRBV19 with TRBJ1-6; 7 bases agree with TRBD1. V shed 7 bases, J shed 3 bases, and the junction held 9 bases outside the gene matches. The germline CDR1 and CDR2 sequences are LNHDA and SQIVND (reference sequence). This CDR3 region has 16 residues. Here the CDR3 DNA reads TGTGCCAGTACCCCCCGGTCAGGGGGCTATAATTCACCCCTCCACTTT. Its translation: CASTPRSGGYNSPLHF.

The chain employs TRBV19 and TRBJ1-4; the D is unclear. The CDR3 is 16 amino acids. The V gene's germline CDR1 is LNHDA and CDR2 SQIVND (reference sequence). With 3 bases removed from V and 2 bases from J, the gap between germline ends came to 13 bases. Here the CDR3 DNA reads TGTGCCAGTAGTATGGGCACCTCGAACACTAATGAAAAACTGTTTTTT. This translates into CASSMGTSNTNEKLFF.

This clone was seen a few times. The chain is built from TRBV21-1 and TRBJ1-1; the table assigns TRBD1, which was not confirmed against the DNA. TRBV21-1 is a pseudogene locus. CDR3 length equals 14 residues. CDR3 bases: TGTGCCAGCAGCAAGTACCAGGGTAACACTGAAGCTTTCTTT. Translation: CASSKYQGNTEAFF.

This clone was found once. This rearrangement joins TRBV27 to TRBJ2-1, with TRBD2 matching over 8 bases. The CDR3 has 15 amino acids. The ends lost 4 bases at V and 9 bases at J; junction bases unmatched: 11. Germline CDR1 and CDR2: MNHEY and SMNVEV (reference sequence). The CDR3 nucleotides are TGTGCCAGCAGTTCCCCCGGGGGTGCGGGAGGTGAGCAGTTCTTC. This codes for CASSSPGGAGGEQFF.

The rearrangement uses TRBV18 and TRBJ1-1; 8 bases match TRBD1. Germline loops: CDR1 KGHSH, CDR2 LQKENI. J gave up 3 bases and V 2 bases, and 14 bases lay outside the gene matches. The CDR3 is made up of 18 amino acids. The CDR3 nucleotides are TGTGCCAGCTCACCATACAGGGGGAATAAGGGAGCGGACACTGAAGCTTTCTTT. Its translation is CASSPYRGNKGADTEAFF.

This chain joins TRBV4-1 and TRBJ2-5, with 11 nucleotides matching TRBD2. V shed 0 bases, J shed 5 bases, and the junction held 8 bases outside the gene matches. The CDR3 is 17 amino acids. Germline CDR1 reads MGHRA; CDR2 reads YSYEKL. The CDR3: CASSQEPGTSGPETQYF. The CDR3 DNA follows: TGCGCCAGCAGCCAAGAACCCGGGACTAGCGGCCCCGAGACCCAGTACTTC.

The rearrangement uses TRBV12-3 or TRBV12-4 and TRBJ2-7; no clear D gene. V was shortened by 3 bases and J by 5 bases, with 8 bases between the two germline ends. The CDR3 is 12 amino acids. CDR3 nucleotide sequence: TGTGCCAGCAGTTTCTCTCTGGACGAGCAGTACTTC. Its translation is CASSFSLDEQYF.

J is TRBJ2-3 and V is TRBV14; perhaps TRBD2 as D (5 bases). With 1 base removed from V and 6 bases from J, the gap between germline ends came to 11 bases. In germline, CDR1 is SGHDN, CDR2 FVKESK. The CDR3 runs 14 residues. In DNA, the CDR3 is TGTGCCAGCAGCCAAGGAGGGCTAGGGGATACGCAGTATTTT. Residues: CASSQGGLGDTQYF.